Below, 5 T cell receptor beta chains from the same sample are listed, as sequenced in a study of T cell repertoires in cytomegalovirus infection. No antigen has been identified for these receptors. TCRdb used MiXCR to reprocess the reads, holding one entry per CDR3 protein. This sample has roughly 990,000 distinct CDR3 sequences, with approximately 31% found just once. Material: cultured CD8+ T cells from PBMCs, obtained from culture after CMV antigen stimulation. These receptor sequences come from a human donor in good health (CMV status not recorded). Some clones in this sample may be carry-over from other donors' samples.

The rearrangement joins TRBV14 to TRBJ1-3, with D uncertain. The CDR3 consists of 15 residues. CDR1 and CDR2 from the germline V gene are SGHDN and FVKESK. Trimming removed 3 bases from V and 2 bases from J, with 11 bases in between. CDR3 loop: CASSHPGGAGNTIYF. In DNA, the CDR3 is TGTGCCAGCAGCCACCCTGGCGGGGCTGGAAACACCATATATTTT. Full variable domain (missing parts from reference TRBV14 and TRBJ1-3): EAGVTQFPSHSVIEKGQTVTLRCDPISGHDNLYWYRRVMGKEIKFLLHFVKESKQDESGMPNNRFLAERTGGTYSTLKVQPAELEDSGVYFCASSHPGGAGNTIYFGEGSWLTVV.

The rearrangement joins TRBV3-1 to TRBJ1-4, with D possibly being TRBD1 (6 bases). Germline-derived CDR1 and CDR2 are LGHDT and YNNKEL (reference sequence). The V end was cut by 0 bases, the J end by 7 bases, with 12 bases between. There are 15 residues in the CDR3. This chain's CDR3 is CASSQDRGAIEKLFF. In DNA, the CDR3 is TGTGCCAGCAGCCAAGATCGGGGGGCAATTGAAAAACTGTTTTTT.

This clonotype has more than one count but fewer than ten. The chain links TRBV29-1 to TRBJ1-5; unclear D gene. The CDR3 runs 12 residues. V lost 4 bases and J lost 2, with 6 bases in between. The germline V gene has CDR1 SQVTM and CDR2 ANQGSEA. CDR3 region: CSVADGNQPQHF. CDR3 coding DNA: TGCAGCGTTGCTGATGGCAATCAGCCCCAGCATTTT.

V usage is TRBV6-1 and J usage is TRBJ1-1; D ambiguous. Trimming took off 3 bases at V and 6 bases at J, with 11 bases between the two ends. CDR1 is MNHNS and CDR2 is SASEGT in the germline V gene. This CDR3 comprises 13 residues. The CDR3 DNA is TGTGCCAGCAGTGATCCGGCCCCCCCTGAAGCTTTCTTT. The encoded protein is CASSDPAPPEAFF.

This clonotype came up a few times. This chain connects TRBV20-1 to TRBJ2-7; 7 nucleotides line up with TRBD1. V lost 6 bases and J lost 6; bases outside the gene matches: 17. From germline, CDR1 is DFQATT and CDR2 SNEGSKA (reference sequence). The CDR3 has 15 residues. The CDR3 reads CSAPRSRDSLFEQYV. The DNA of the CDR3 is TGCAGTGCCCCCCGATCGAGGGACAGTCTTTTCGAGCAGTACGTC.